Presented here are 27 T cell receptor beta chains from one specimen sequenced in a study of vaccination and CD4 T cells after COVID-19. No antigen is known for these receptors. Indicated treatment: approximately 11-day PBMC culture with coronavirus spike peptide pools or control peptides (ViraFEST assay). At the Johns Hopkins FTIC core, DNA taken from cultured CD4+ T cells was sequenced by way of the Oncomine TCR Beta short-read assay. TCRdb analysed the PCR reads with MiXCR anew, one entry per CDR3 protein. The table has approximately 15,000 distinct CDR3 sequences, 30% to 50% seen once. Source material: CD4+ T cells from blood, cultured in vitro. The receptors were gathered from a human donor who had recovered from COVID-19.

This clonotype has just a few counts. The rearrangement uses TRBV2 and TRBJ1-1, with no clear D. The CDR3 totals 13 residues. V lost 4 bases and J lost 1, with 7 bases in between. CDR1 is SNHLY, CDR2 FYNNEI, per germline. CDR3 sequence: CASSADSNTEAFF. For the CDR3, the DNA is TGTGCCAGCAGTGCCGACTCGAACACTGAAGCTTTCTTT.

In its sample, this clonotype was seen a few times. The chain combines TRBV20-1 with TRBJ1-6, with D uncertain. Germline assignment: CDR1 DFQATT and CDR2 SNEGSKA (reference sequence). The V end lost 1 base, the J end lost 5 bases, and 9 bases lay between the germline ends. The CDR3 length is 14 residues. The CDR3 loop reads CSARGNRDNSPLHF. The CDR3 coding sequence is TGCAGTGCTAGAGGGAACAGAGATAATTCACCCCTCCACTTT.

CDR3 nucleotide sequence: TGTGCCAGCAGTAACCCTCCCGGGACAGATAATTCACCCCTCCACTTT. Protein sequence: CASSNPPGTDNSPLHF. The J gene is TRBJ1-6, the V gene TRBV6-1; 7 bases agree with TRBD1. The CDR3 loop spans 16 amino acids. The junction had 9 bases not matched to a gene; V was cut back by 5 bases and J by 5 bases. Germline V gene sequence: CDR1 MNHNS, CDR2 SASEGT.

A single count supports this clonotype. This chain links TRBV9 with TRBJ1-1; tentative D call: TRBD1 (5 bases). The CDR3 spans 15 residues. Germline CDR1 is SGDLS and CDR2 is YYNGEE. V gave up 4 bases and J gave up 3 bases, with 16 bases separating them. CDR3 amino acids: CASSPSVGGDTEAFF. CDR3 DNA: TGTGCCAGCAGCCCAAGTGTGGGGGGGGACACTGAAGCTTTCTTT.

This chain joins TRBV20-1 and TRBJ2-1, with 8 nucleotides matching TRBD2. Trimming took 2 bases from V and 10 from J; bases not matched to a gene: 16. The CDR3 runs to 16 residues. In germline, CDR1 is DFQATT, CDR2 SNEGSKA (reference sequence). Written as DNA, the CDR3 is TGCAGTGCTAGAAACTCCATGGGACTAGAAATCCGAGAGCAGTTCTTC. Translated, it gives CSARNSMGLEIREQFF.

V is TRBV7-9 and J is TRBJ2-3, with 9 bases that match TRBD1. The CDR3 sequence is 17 residues long. CDR1 and CDR2 (germline): SEHNR, FQNEAQ (reference sequence). The trim removed 3 bases at V and 1 base at J, leaving 8 bases unmatched. The CDR3 spells CASSFRTGVTRTDTQYF. The CDR3, as DNA: TGTGCCAGCAGCTTCCGGACAGGGGTCACTCGCACAGATACGCAGTATTTT.

This clonotype was found a few times. The V gene is TRBV11-3, the J gene TRBJ2-3, with D possibly being TRBD1 (6 bases). The CDR3 is 13 residues long. Germline V gene sequence: CDR1 SGHNT, CDR2 YENEEA. The ends were cut back, 6 bases at V and 3 bases at J, with 10 bases in the middle. The CDR3 is CASSNTGTDTQYF. Here the CDR3 DNA reads TGTGCCAGCAGTAATACAGGGACAGATACGCAGTATTTT.

V is TRBV5-6 and J is TRBJ2-7, with D uncertain. CDR1 and CDR2 from the germline V gene are SGHDT and YYEEEE. The V and J ends lost 3 bases and 0 bases respectively, with 4 bases between them. The CDR3 extends over 12 amino acids. The chain's CDR3 is CASSSSSYEQYF. The DNA of the CDR3 is TGTGCCAGCAGCTCCAGCTCCTACGAGCAGTACTTC.

The chain uses TRBV5-1 and TRBJ1-2; D not certain. The V gene lost 4 bases and the J gene lost 7 bases, with 11 bases spanning the gap. In germline, CDR1 is SGHRS, CDR2 YFSETQ. The CDR3 contains 12 residues. CDR3 bases: TGCGCCAGCAGCGATAGACGAAGTGGCTACACCTTC. This gives the protein CASSDRRSGYTF.

This clonotype has a handful of counts. V gene TRBV7-2 combines with J gene TRBJ2-7; 7 nucleotides line up with TRBD2. The V gene end was trimmed by 1 base and the J gene end by 2 bases; junction bases not matched to a gene: 2. The CDR3 loop spans 14 amino acids. Per the germline V gene, CDR1 is SGHTA and CDR2 is FQGNSA. The CDR3 region has the DNA TGTGCCAGCAGCTTAGTCAGCGGGACCTACGAGCAGTACTTC. It encodes CASSLVSGTYEQYF.

The chain recombines TRBV6-1 with TRBJ2-2; D remains unclear. V lost 6 bases, J lost 5 bases, and 10 bases lay in between. Germline V CDR1 and CDR2: MNHNS, SASEGT. The CDR3 spans 13 residues. The CDR3 DNA sequence: TGTGCCAGCAGGATATTGGGTACCGGGGAGCTGTTTTTT. This encodes CASRILGTGELFF.

The rearrangement uses TRBV12-3 or TRBV12-4 and TRBJ2-4; TRBD2 aligns across 7 bases. The junction had 12 bases not matched to a gene; V was cut back by 2 bases and J by 11 bases. The CDR3 contains 15 residues. The CDR3 DNA is TGTGCCAGCAGTTTACAAGCTAGCGGCGCGGGGGTTCAGTACTTC. This sequence encodes CASSLQASGAGVQYF.

There are a few counts of this clonotype. The rearrangement links TRBV6-1 to TRBJ1-1; D gene uncertain. There are 13 residues in the CDR3. V lost 5 bases to trimming and J lost 0 bases, with 7 bases between them. Germline V gene lookup returns CDR1 MNHNS and CDR2 SASEGT. The CDR3 bases are TGTGCCAGCAGTATCGACCTGAACACTGAAGCTTTCTTT. Protein product: CASSIDLNTEAFF.

By its share, this clonotype is medium-sized. V usage is TRBV10-2 and J usage is TRBJ1-1; D is uncertain. The CDR3 length is 14 residues. CDR1 and CDR2 (germline): WSHSY, SAAADI. The ends were cut back, 3 bases at V and 2 bases at J, with 10 bases in the middle. The CDR3 loop is CASSERYSNTEAFF. The CDR3 coding sequence is TGCGCCAGCAGTGAACGGTACTCAAACACTGAAGCTTTCTTT.

There are a few counts of this clonotype. This chain joins TRBV10-3 and TRBJ2-5, with D unresolved. The CDR3 has 16 residues. Deletions cut 0 bases from V and 2 bases from J, with 13 bases between. Germline V gene sequence: CDR1 ENHRY, CDR2 SYGVKD. This CDR3 reads CAISESIVRRQETQYF. The CDR3 region has the DNA TGTGCCATCAGTGAGTCGATAGTCAGGCGGCAAGAGACCCAGTACTTC.

In this sample, this clonotype turned up a few times. This chain links TRBV19 with TRBJ2-1, with 10 bases matching TRBD2. This CDR3 spans 15 amino acids. Germline CDR1 and CDR2: LNHDA and SQIVND (reference sequence). Trimming took 2 bases from V and 2 from J; bases not matched to a gene: 0. As DNA, the CDR3 is TGTGCCAGTAGTATAACTAGCGGGACCTACAATGAGCAGTTCTTC. This encodes CASSITSGTYNEQFF.

This clonotype was found a few times. The rearrangement links TRBV2 to TRBJ1-5; maybe TRBD1 (6 bases). The CDR3 sequence is 16 residues long. Per the germline V gene, CDR1 is SNHLY and CDR2 is FYNNEI. V gave up 8 bases and J gave up 7 bases, with 24 bases separating them. The CDR3 DNA follows: TGTGCCAGCGGGGGAGGCGGGGGGCGTAGGGAACAGCCCCAGCATTTT. Residues: CASGGGGGRREQPQHF.

J is TRBJ2-7 and V is TRBV10-3; D call uncertain. This CDR3 contains 15 residues. CDR1 is ENHRY, CDR2 SYGVKD, per germline. V was trimmed by 3 bases and J by 0 bases, leaving 12 bases between them. The DNA for the CDR3 is TGTGCCATCAGTGATAGAACAATTGGCTCCTACGAGCAGTACTTC. Translating gives CAISDRTIGSYEQYF.

The chain recombines TRBV20-1 with TRBJ2-3; 12 nucleotides match TRBD2. The CDR3 has 15 amino acids. In germline, CDR1 is DFQATT, CDR2 SNEGSKA (reference sequence). The junction had 5 bases not matched to a gene; V was cut back by 2 bases and J by 5 bases. CDR3 sequence reads: CSARPLAGGEDTQYF. Written as DNA, the CDR3 is TGCAGTGCTAGACCCCTAGCGGGAGGGGAAGATACGCAGTATTTT.

This chain uses TRBV20-1 with TRBJ1-2; maybe TRBD1 (6 bases). The CDR3 covers 12 residues. Germline-derived CDR1 and CDR2 are DFQATT and SNEGSKA (reference sequence). V shed 0 bases and J shed 8 bases, with 10 bases lying between them. For the CDR3, the DNA is TGCAGTGCTAGAGAAGGGGGGAGCGGCTACACCTTC. It is translated as CSAREGGSGYTF.

In this sample, this clonotype turned up a few times. V gene TRBV20-1 combines with J gene TRBJ2-3, with TRBD2 matching over 15 bases. Germline-derived CDR1 and CDR2 are DFQATT and SNEGSKA (reference sequence). This CDR3 is built from 17 residues. J was trimmed by 0 bases and V by 3 bases; bases with no gene match: 4. The CDR3 coding sequence is TGCAGTGCTAGCCCGGGACTAGCGGGAGGCAGCACAGATACGCAGTATTTT. Amino acids: CSASPGLAGGSTDTQYF.

The chain has TRBV7-8 and TRBJ2-3; TRBD2 matches at 14 bases. This CDR3 region has 16 residues. Germline-derived CDR1 and CDR2 are SGHVS and FQNEAQ. With 5 bases clipped from V and 6 bases from J, the junction kept 7 bases outside the gene matches. CDR3 DNA: TGTGCCAGCAGCCACAGACTAGCGGGAGGGTATGATACGCAGTATTTT. Translating gives CASSHRLAGGYDTQYF.

This chain joins TRBV7-3 and TRBJ1-2; TRBD1 agrees at 8 bases. V dropped 4 bases and J dropped 7; count of bases not matched to a gene: 11. The CDR3 contains 15 residues. Germline CDR1 reads SGHTA; CDR2 reads FQGTGA. The CDR3: CASSWAPDRDGGYTF. The CDR3 nucleotides are TGTGCCAGCAGCTGGGCTCCGGACAGGGATGGTGGCTACACCTTC. Together with reference TRBV7-3 and TRBJ1-2, the CDR3 gives the full variable domain: GAGVSQTPSNKVTEKGKYVELRCDPISGHTALYWYRQSLGQGPEFLIYFQGTGAADDSGLPNDRFFAVRPEGSVSTLKIQRTERGDSAVYLCASSWAPDRDGGYTFGSGTRLTVV.

The chain's CDR3 is CASRVGRRDYEQYF. The CDR3 DNA reads TGTGCCAGCAGGGTTGGGCGTCGGGACTACGAGCAGTACTTC. The J gene is TRBJ2-7, the V gene TRBV12-3 or TRBV12-4; possibly TRBD2 for D (5 bases). There are 14 residues in the CDR3. The V end lost 6 bases, the J end lost 3 bases, and 15 bases lay between the germline ends.

The chain uses TRBV27 and TRBJ2-2, with 11 bases aligning to TRBD2. V lost 5 bases, J lost 1 base, and 6 bases stayed unmatched. Germline CDR1 is MNHEY and CDR2 is SMNVEV (reference sequence). This CDR3 has 17 amino acids. The CDR3 spells CASSRRTSGRNTGELFF. The CDR3, as DNA: TGTGCCAGCAGTCGAAGAACTAGCGGGAGGAACACCGGGGAGCTGTTTTTT.

This clonotype was detected a few times. The rearrangement joins TRBV10-1 to TRBJ2-3; either TRBD1 or TRBD2 may fit D (5 bases each). Deletions cut 6 bases from V and 6 bases from J, with 13 bases between. The germline CDR1 and CDR2 sequences are WNHNN and SYGVQD (reference sequence). The length of the CDR3 is 13 residues. The CDR3 bases are TGCGCCAGCAGCGGGACCATGGGGGATACGCAGTATTTT. Its translation: CASSGTMGDTQYF.

Only a few counts were recorded for this clonotype. The genes are TRBV7-3 and TRBJ2-3; no clear D gene. The CDR3 loop spans 13 amino acids. V shed 2 bases and J shed 1 base, with 4 bases lying between them. Germline CDR1 SGHTA, CDR2 FQGTGA. CDR3 nucleotide sequence: TGTGCCAGCAGCTTAGGTGGCACAGATACGCAGTATTTT. It yields the protein CASSLGGTDTQYF.